The 24 T cell receptor beta chains in this list originate from one sample, sequenced in a study of T-cell reconstitution after alpha-beta-depleted transplantation in children. It was with unique molecular identifiers that the TCRbeta library was prepared. TCRdb called the PCR reads again in MiXCR, with one record for every CDR3 protein. Of 400,000 to 450,000 distinct CDR3 sequences in the sample, about 40% were seen once. Source: PBMCs, taken before TCRalphabeta/CD19-depleted stem cell transplant. The receptors here all came from a girl aged 2 to 10 with aplastic anemia, due to receive a stem cell transplant.

This clonotype appeared a few times. The V call is TRBV3-1, the J call TRBJ1-5; 8 nucleotides align to TRBD1. J was trimmed by 3 bases and V by 1 base; bases with no gene match: 2. CDR3 size: 15 residues. Per germline, CDR1 LGHDT and CDR2 YNNKEL (reference sequence). CDR3 sequence: CASSQAGQDNQPQHF. CDR3 nucleotide sequence: TGTGCCAGCAGCCAAGCGGGACAGGACAATCAGCCCCAGCATTTT.

The chain recombines TRBV28 with TRBJ2-1; 10 bases match TRBD1. Germline lookup yields CDR1 MDHEN and CDR2 SYDVKM. V lost 5 bases and J lost 5; bases outside the gene matches: 6. The length of the CDR3 is 15 residues. The CDR3 bases are TGTGCCAGCAGTCCAACGGACAGGGGGAACAATGAGCAGTTCTTC. This translates into CASSPTDRGNNEQFF.

This chain links TRBV6-2 or TRBV6-3 with TRBJ1-1; D remains unclear. The CDR3 contains 13 residues. V dropped 7 bases and J dropped 0 bases, with 9 bases sitting between them. Per germline, CDR1 MNHEY and CDR2 SVGEGT. As DNA, the CDR3 is TGTGCCAGCAATACAGCGATGAACACTGAAGCTTTCTTT. Translation gives CASNTAMNTEAFF.

This clonotype has only a few counts. V is TRBV3-1 and J is TRBJ2-7; 10 nucleotides agree with TRBD2. Germline trimming cut 7 bases from V and 6 bases from J; bases unmatched to any gene: 21. Germline CDR1 and CDR2: LGHDT and YNNKEL (reference sequence). CDR3 length equals 18 residues. The CDR3 protein is CASKNTRATSGKCFEQYF. CDR3 sequence (DNA): TGTGCCAGCAAAAACACACGGGCTACTAGCGGGAAATGCTTCGAGCAGTACTTC.

Details on this clonotype: A read error may account for a junction end that differs from germline. The V call is TRBV6-2 or TRBV6-3, the J call TRBJ2-7; D is undetermined. This CDR3 has 13 amino acids. Germline CDR1 MNHEY, CDR2 SVGEGT. CDR3 coding DNA: TGTGCCAGCAGTCTCCCGAAGTCCTCCGAGCAGTACTTC. It specifies CASSLPKSSEQYF.

This chain links TRBV10-2 with TRBJ2-7; TRBD2 matches 9 bases. Trimming took 4 bases from V and 5 from J; bases not matched to a gene: 6. The V gene's germline CDR1 is WSHSY and CDR2 SAAADI. The length of the CDR3 is 14 residues. The CDR3 loop is CASSARTSDDEQYF. The CDR3 DNA reads TGCGCCAGCAGTGCAAGGACTAGCGATGACGAGCAGTACTTC.

Regarding this clonotype: An end of the junction does not agree with germline; a read error may underlie this. The genes are TRBV5-1 and TRBJ1-1, with D hard to call. Germline CDR1 and CDR2: SGHRS and YFSETQ. The CDR3 has 11 residues. CDR3 in DNA: TGCGCCAGCAGCTTGGGCACTCAAGCTTTCTTT. Its translation: CASSLGTQAFF.

V gene TRBV7-9 combines with J gene TRBJ2-1, with TRBD1 as a possible D gene (6 bases). Trimming stripped 8 bases from V and 1 base from J, with 9 bases between. Germline-derived CDR1 and CDR2 are SEHNR and FQNEAQ (reference sequence). This CDR3 has 13 residues. DNA of the CDR3: TGTGCCAGCGATAGGGGGTCCTACAATGAGCAGTTCTTC. Translated, it gives CASDRGSYNEQFF.

The CDR3 protein is CASRGLSSGANVLTF. CDR3 DNA sequence: TGTGCCAGCAGGGGACTGAGCTCTGGGGCCAACGTCCTGACTTTC. The rearrangement links TRBV6-1 to TRBJ2-6; TRBD2 is a possible D gene (6 bases). V was shortened by 6 bases and J by 0 bases, with 9 bases between the two germline ends. The germline CDR1 and CDR2 sequences are MNHNS and SASEGT. The CDR3 length is 15 residues.

J is TRBJ2-1 and V is TRBV18, with a possible D match to TRBD1 (6 bases). CDR3 length: 14 residues. The germline V gene has CDR1 KGHSH and CDR2 LQKENI. The V end lost 5 bases, the J end lost 12 bases, and 20 bases lay between the germline ends. The CDR3 protein is CASSSPGQGGVQFF. As DNA, the CDR3 is TGTGCCAGCTCAAGTCCGGGACAAGGCGGAGTGCAGTTCTTC.

The chain has TRBV11-1 and TRBJ2-5; 12 bases agree with TRBD2. There are 19 residues in the CDR3. V lost 5 bases, J lost 1 base, and 14 bases stayed unmatched. From germline, CDR1 is SGHAT and CDR2 FQDESV (reference sequence). The CDR3 bases are TGTGCCAGCAGCCACGACAGGGGCCTACTAGCGGGGGGCCAAGAGACCCAGTACTTC. This codes for CASSHDRGLLAGGQETQYF.

This clonotype was seen repeatedly, ten times or more. The J gene is TRBJ1-2, the V gene TRBV3-1; D possibly corresponds to TRBD1 (6 bases). The V end was cut by 0 bases, the J end by 4 bases, with 9 bases between. The germline CDR1 and CDR2 sequences are LGHDT and YNNKEL (reference sequence). The CDR3 is 14 residues long. The CDR3 DNA sequence: TGTGCCAGCAGCCAAGAGGACAGCCCCTATGGCTACACCTTC. It yields the protein CASSQEDSPYGYTF.

In its sample, this clonotype was seen once. The rearrangement links TRBV20-1 to TRBJ2-7; 9 bases match TRBD2. The length of the CDR3 is 14 residues. Germline CDR1 DFQATT, CDR2 SNEGSKA (reference sequence). The J segment lost 4 bases and the V segment lost 6 bases, leaving 10 bases of the junction unmatched. Written as DNA, the CDR3 is TGCAGTGCCCTGAGGGCGGGAGGGAGGTACGAGCAGTACTTC. Its translation: CSALRAGGRYEQYF.

This clonotype was picked up a small number of times. V and J are TRBV13 and TRBJ2-1, with 11 bases matching TRBD2. Looked up from germline, CDR1 is PRHDT and CDR2 is FYEKMQ (reference sequence). The CDR3 is 22 amino acids. Unmatched junction bases numbered 21, after V lost 5 bases and J lost 0 bases. In nucleotides, the CDR3 is TGTGCCAGCAGCGAAACCACGTTGGTACTAGCGGGAGATATGAGCTCCTACAATGAGCAGTTCTTC. This codes for CASSETTLVLAGDMSSYNEQFF.

This clonotype was recorded a few times. The chain has TRBV10-2 and TRBJ1-1; no reliable D call. The germline gives CDR1 WSHSY, CDR2 SAAADI. The CDR3 sequence is 17 residues long. V lost 2 bases, J lost 11 bases, and 27 bases lay in between. CDR3 nucleotides: TGCGCCAGCAGTGAGAACTTGTGGGGTGATCGGCGCGGAGGGGCTTTCTTT. It codes for CASSENLWGDRRGGAFF.

Points on this clonotype: This may be a read error: a much more frequent sequence differs by one nucleotide. The chain has TRBV20-1 and TRBJ1-1; D is ambiguous. The CDR3 is made up of 14 amino acids. The germline V gene encodes CDR1 DFQATT and CDR2 SNEGSKA (reference sequence). This CDR3 is CSSREVISGIEAFF. The CDR3 DNA follows: TGCAGTTCTAGAGAGGTAATCAGCGGAATTGAAGCTTTCTTT.

V gene TRBV7-2 combines with J gene TRBJ2-7; perhaps TRBD2 as D (6 bases). This CDR3 has 15 amino acids. Germline CDR1 is SGHTA and CDR2 is FQGNSA. Between the trimmed V and J ends, which lost 2 bases and 0 bases, there was a span of 11 bases. The CDR3 here is CASSLKSGSSYEQYF. The DNA for the CDR3 is TGTGCCAGCAGCTTAAAATCCGGGAGCTCCTACGAGCAGTACTTC.

The rearrangement links TRBV25-1 to TRBJ1-4, with a possible D match to TRBD1 (6 bases). Trimming shortened V by 5 bases and J by 0 bases, and 25 bases separated the two germline ends. Germline V gives CDR1 MGHDK, CDR2 SYGVNS. The CDR3 contains 20 residues. The CDR3 loop reads CASSSVSPGQGFATNEKLFF. CDR3 bases: TGTGCCAGCAGTTCCGTCTCACCGGGACAAGGCTTTGCAACTAATGAAAAACTGTTTTTT.

For the CDR3, the DNA is TGCAGCCTAGCGGAAACCCAAGAGACCCAGTACTTC. It specifies CSLAETQETQYF. The chain recombines TRBV29-1 with TRBJ2-5, with 7 bases lining up with TRBD2. Germline V lookup: CDR1 SQVTM, CDR2 ANQGSEA. J was trimmed by 1 base and V by 8 bases; bases with no gene match: 4. CDR3 length: 12 residues.

The chain couples TRBV5-1 to TRBJ2-3; 7 positions match TRBD2. Trimming took 7 bases from V and 3 from J; bases not matched to a gene: 8. Germline-derived CDR1 and CDR2 are SGHRS and YFSETQ. This CDR3 region has 14 residues. This CDR3 is CASQSGIFTDTQYF. The CDR3 nucleotides read TGCGCCAGCCAAAGCGGGATTTTTACAGATACGCAGTATTTT.

In its sample, this clonotype was seen many times. The rearrangement joins TRBV7-6 to TRBJ2-3; D possibly corresponds to TRBD2 (6 bases). Germline CDR1 and CDR2: SGHVS and FNYEAQ. This CDR3 is built from 17 residues. V was pared by 2 bases and J by 2 bases, with 17 bases between. The CDR3 protein is CASSLRPRRGSTDTQYF. For the CDR3, the DNA is TGTGCCAGCAGCTTAAGGCCTCGGCGGGGATCCACAGATACGCAGTATTTT.

This clonotype was recorded a few times. This chain joins TRBV6-4 and TRBJ2-1; possible D gene TRBD1, 6 bases. The V end lost 4 bases, the J end lost 8 bases, and 18 bases lay between the germline ends. CDR1 and CDR2 (germline): MRHNA, SNTAGT. This CDR3 comprises 15 residues. CDR3 DNA sequence: TGTGCCAGCAGTGCCCAAGGAACAGGGTCCGATGAGCAGTTCTTC. This sequence encodes CASSAQGTGSDEQFF.

The chain combines TRBV29-1 with TRBJ2-1, with D possibly being TRBD2 (5 bases). Germline CDR1 is SQVTM and CDR2 is ANQGSEA. The CDR3 spans 13 residues. Trimming removed 7 bases from V and 3 bases from J, with 13 bases in between. CDR3 in amino acids: CSGRLRNYNEQFF. The CDR3, as DNA: TGCAGCGGCCGACTAAGAAACTACAATGAGCAGTTCTTC.

This chain connects TRBV12-3 or TRBV12-4 to TRBJ2-3; D may be TRBD2 (6 bases). CDR3 length equals 18 residues. V lost 1 base to trimming and J lost 1 base, with 18 bases between them. The CDR3 region is CASSLGHGSRKRTDTQYF. CDR3 bases: TGTGCCAGCAGTTTAGGCCACGGGAGCCGTAAACGCACAGATACGCAGTATTTT.